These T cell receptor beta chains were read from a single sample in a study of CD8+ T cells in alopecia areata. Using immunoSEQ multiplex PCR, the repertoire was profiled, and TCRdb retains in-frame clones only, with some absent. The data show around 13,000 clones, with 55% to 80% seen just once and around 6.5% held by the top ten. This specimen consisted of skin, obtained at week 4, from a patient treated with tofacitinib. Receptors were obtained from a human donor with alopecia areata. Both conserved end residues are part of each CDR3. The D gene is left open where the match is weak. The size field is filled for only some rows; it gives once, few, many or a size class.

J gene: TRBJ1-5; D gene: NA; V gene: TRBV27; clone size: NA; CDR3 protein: CASSLNGGPQHF; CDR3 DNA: TGTGCCAGCAGTTTAAATGGTGGGCCCCAGCATTTT
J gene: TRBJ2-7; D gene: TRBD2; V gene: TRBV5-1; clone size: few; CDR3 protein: CASSPSPGGEQYF; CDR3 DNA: TGCGCCAGCAGCCCAAGCCCGGGGGGCGAGCAGTACTTC
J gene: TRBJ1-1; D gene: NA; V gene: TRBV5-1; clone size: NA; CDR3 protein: CASSFDPGLKTEAFF; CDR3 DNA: TGCGCCAGCAGCTTCGACCCCGGGTTGAAGACTGAAGCTTTCTTT
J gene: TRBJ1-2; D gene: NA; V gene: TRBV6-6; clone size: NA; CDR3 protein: CASSYVIRVGYTF; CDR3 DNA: TGTGCCAGCAGTTACGTAATAAGGGTTGGCTACACCTTC
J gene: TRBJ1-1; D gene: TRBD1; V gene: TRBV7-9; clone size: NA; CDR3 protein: CASRVDRVAEAFF; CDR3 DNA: TGTGCCAGCAGGGTTGACAGGGTGGCTGAAGCTTTCTTT
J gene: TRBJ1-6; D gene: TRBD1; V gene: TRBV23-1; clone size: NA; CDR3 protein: CASSHSVEQGWSPLHF; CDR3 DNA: TGCGCCAGCAGTCACTCGGTAGAACAGGGGTGGTCACCCCTCCACTTT
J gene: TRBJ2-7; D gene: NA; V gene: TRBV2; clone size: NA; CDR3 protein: CASSRDLYEQYF; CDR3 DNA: TGTGCCAGCAGCCGGGACCTCTACGAGCAGTACTTC
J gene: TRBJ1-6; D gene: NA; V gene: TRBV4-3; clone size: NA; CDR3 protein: CASSQAWYGNSPLHF; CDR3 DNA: TGCGCCAGCAGCCAAGCGTGGTATGGTAATTCACCCCTCCACTTT
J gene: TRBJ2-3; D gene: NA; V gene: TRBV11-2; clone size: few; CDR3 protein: CASSLGVRGLTQYF; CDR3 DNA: TGTGCCAGCAGCTTAGGGGTGAGGGGTCTTACGCAGTATTTT
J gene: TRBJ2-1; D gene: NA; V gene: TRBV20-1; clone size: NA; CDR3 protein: CSARTREQFF; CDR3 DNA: TGCAGTGCTAGGACTCGTGAGCAGTTCTTC
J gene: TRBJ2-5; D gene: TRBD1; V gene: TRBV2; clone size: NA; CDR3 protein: CASSEIQGSWETQYF; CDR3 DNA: TGTGCCAGCAGTGAAATACAGGGGAGTTGGGAGACCCAGTACTTC
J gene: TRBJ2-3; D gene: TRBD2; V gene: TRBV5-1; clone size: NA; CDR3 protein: CASSLVTSALSDTQYF; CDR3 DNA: TGCGCCAGCAGCTTGGTAACTAGCGCGTTATCAGATACGCAGTATTTT
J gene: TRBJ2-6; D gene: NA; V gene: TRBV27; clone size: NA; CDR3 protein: CASSLSGSGANVLTF; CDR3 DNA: TGTGCCAGCAGCTTATCGGGCTCTGGGGCCAACGTCCTGACTTTC
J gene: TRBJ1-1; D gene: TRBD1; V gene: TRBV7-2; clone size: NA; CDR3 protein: CASSLQGGTEAFF; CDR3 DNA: TGTGCCAGCAGCTTACAGGGGGGCACTGAAGCTTTCTTT
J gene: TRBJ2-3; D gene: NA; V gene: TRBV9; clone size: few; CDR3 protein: CASSVGRQSTDTQYF; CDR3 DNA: TGTGCCAGCAGCGTAGGGAGACAGAGCACAGATACGCAGTATTTT
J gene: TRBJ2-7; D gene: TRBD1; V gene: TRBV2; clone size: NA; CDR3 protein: CASRDRGLYEQYF; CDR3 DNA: TGTGCCAGCAGGGACAGGGGGCTCTACGAGCAGTACTTC
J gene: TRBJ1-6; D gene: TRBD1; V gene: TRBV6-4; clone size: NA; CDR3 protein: CASSDNRDRGLGIVGTPNSPLHF; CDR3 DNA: TGTGCCAGCAGTGACAACCGGGACAGGGGTTTGGGGATAGTTGGGACTCCTAATTCACCCCTCCACTTT
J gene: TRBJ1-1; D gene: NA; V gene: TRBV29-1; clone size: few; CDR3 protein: CSVPQGLGRNTEAFF; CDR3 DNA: TGCAGCGTGCCCCAAGGGCTGGGGCGGAACACTGAAGCTTTCTTT
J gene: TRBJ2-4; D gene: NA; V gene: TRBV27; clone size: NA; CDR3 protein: CASAWKAGSVTKNIQYF; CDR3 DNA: TGTGCCAGCGCGTGGAAGGCAGGGTCCGTGACCAAAAACATTCAGTACTTC
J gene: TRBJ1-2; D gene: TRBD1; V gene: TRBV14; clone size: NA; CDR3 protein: CASSQGRGPYGYTF; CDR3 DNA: TGTGCCAGCAGCCAAGGCAGGGGGCCTTATGGCTACACCTTC
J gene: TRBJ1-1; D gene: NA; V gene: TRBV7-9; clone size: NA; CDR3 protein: CASSLELGRTNTEAFF; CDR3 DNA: TGTGCCAGCAGCTTAGAGTTGGGCAGGACGAACACTGAAGCTTTCTTT
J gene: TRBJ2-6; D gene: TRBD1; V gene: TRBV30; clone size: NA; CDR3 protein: CAWSVTGALTGANVLTF; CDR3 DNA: TGTGCCTGGAGTGTCACAGGGGCTTTGACTGGGGCCAACGTCCTGACTTTC
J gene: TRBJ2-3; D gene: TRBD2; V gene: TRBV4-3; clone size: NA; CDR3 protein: CASSQDRLAGGGTDTQYF; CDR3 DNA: TGCGCCAGCAGCCAAGATCGGCTAGCGGGGGGTGGTACAGATACGCAGTATTTT
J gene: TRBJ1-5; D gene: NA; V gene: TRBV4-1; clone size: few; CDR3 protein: CASSQSQGNQPQHF; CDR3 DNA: TGCGCCAGCAGCCAAAGTCAGGGGAATCAGCCCCAGCATTTT
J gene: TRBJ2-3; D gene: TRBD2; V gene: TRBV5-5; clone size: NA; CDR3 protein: CASSLTSGGADTQYF; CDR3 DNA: TGTGCCAGCAGCCTGACTAGCGGGGGGGCAGATACGCAGTATTTT
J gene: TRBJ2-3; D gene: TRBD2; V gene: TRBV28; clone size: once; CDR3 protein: CASKSSGFTTDTQYF; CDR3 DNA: TGTGCCAGCAAATCTAGCGGCTTTACCACAGATACGCAGTATTTT
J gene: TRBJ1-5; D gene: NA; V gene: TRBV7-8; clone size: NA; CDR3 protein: CASSFGDPHSNQPQHF; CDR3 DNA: TGTGCCAGCAGCTTCGGGGATCCACATAGCAATCAGCCCCAGCATTTT
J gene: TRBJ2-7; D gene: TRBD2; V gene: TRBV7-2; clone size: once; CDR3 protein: CASTWGGALSYEQYF; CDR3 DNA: TGTGCCAGCACCTGGGGGGGAGCCCTATCCTACGAGCAGTACTTC
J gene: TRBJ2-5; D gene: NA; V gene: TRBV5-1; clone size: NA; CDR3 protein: CASSLDDRQETQYF; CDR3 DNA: TGCGCCAGCAGCTTGGATGACAGGCAAGAGACCCAGTACTTC
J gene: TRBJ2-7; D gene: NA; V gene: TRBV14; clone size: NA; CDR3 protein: CASSRAAPNPHEQYF; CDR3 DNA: TGTGCCAGCAGCCGGGCGGCGCCAAACCCCCACGAGCAGTACTTC
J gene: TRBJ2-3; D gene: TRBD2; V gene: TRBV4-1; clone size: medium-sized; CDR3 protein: CASSPTRAGGTDTQYF; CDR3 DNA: TGCGCCAGCAGCCCCACGAGAGCGGGGGGGACAGATACGCAGTATTTT
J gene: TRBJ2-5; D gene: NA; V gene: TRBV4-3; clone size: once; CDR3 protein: CASSQEGGLQETQYF; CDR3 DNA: TGCGCCAGCAGCCAAGAGGGGGGACTCCAAGAGACCCAGTACTTC
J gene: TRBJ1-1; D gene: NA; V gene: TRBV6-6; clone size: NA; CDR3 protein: CASSSQTPLGTEAFF; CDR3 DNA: TGTGCCAGCAGTAGCCAGACCCCGCTGGGCACTGAAGCTTTCTTT
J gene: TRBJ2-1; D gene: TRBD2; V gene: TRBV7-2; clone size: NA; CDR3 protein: CASSRTSGGNNEQFF; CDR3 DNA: TGTGCCAGCAGCCGGACTAGCGGGGGCAACAATGAGCAGTTCTTC
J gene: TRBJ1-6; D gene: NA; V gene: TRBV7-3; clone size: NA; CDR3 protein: CASSPRWGSESPLHF; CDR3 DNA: TGTGCCAGCAGCCCAAGGTGGGGTTCCGAATCACCCCTCCACTTT
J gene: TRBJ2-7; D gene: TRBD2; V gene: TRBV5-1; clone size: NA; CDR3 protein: CASSPGGTSGDSYEQYF; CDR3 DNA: TGCGCCAGCAGCCCAGGCGGGACTAGCGGGGACTCCTACGAGCAGTACTTC
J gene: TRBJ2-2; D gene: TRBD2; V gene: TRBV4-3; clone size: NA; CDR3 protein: CASSQDLSGGTTGELFF; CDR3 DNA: TGCGCCAGCAGCCAAGATCTCAGCGGGGGGACCACCGGGGAGCTGTTTTTT
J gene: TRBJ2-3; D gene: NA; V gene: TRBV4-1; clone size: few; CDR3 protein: CASSQDFTRLGTDTQYF; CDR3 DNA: TGCGCCAGCAGCCAAGATTTCACCAGGTTGGGCACAGATACGCAGTATTTT
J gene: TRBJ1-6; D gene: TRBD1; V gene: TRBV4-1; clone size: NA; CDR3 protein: CASSLSAGGSSYNSPLHF; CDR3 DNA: TGCGCCAGCAGCCTATCAGCAGGGGGGAGCTCCTATAATTCACCCCTCCACTTT
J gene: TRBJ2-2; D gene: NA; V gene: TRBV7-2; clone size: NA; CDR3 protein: CASSLVAGTSSGELFF; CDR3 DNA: TGTGCCAGCAGCTTAGTGGCCGGGACTTCCTCCGGGGAGCTGTTTTTT
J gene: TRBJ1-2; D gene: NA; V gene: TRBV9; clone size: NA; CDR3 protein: CASSVGRPNYGYTF; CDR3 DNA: TGTGCCAGCAGCGTGGGAAGACCTAACTATGGCTACACCTTC
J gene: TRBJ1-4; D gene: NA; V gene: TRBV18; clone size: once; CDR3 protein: CASSSGSNEKLFF; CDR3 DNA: TGTGCCAGCTCATCAGGCTCTAATGAAAAACTGTTTTTT
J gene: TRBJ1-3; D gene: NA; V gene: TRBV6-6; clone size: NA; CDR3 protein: CASSSTNGNTIYF; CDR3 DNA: TGTGCCAGCAGTTCCACCAATGGAAACACCATATATTTT
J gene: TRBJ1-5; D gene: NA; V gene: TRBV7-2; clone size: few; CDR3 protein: CASSLAYSSYQPQHF; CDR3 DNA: TGTGCCAGCAGCTTAGCCTACAGCTCTTACCAGCCCCAGCATTTT
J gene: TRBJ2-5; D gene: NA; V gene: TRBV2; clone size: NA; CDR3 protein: CASTTGGGYQETQYF; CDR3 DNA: TGTGCCAGCACCACAGGAGGGGGCTACCAAGAGACCCAGTACTTC
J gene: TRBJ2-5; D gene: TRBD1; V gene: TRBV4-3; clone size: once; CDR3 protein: CASSQAGTGSSETQYF; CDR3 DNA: TGCGCCAGCAGCCAAGCAGGGACAGGGAGCTCGGAGACCCAGTACTTC
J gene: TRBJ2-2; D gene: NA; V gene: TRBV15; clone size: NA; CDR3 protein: CATSRGSGPNTGELFF; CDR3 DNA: TGTGCCACCAGCAGAGGGAGCGGACCCAACACCGGGGAGCTGTTTTTT
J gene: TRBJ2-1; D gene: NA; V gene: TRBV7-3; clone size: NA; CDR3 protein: CASSLRAAGNNEQFF; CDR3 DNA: TGTGCCAGCAGTCTAAGAGCGGCCGGGAACAATGAGCAGTTCTTC
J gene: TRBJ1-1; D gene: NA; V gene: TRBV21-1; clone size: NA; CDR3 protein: CASSKGRDNTEAFF; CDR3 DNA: TGTGCCAGCAGCAAAGGCAGGGACAACACTGAAGCTTTCTTT
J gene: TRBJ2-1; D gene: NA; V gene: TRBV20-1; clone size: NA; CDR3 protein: CSVPEYNEQFF; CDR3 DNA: TGCAGTGTCCCCGAATACAATGAGCAGTTCTTC
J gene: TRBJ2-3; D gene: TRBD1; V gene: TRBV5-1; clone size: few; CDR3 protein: CASSLAQGPPTDTQYF; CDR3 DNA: TGCGCCAGCAGCTTGGCACAGGGGCCTCCCACAGATACGCAGTATTTT
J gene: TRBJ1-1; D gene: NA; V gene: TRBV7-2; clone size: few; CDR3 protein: CASSAGNTEAFF; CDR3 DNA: TGTGCCAGCAGCGCCGGGAACACTGAAGCTTTCTTT
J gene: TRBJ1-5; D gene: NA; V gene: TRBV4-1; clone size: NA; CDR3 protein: CASSQTEYSNQPQHF; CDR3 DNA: TGCGCCAGCAGCCAAACGGAATATAGCAATCAGCCCCAGCATTTT